This T cell receptor (beta chain) was documented in a study of tumor-infiltrating lymphocytes in primary liver carcinoma. Points from the study as a whole: Tumor-adjacent and tumor-blood pairs shared less of their repertoires than tumor region pairs shared.

The CDR3 spans 12 residues. The V end was cut by 5 bases, the J end by 8 bases, with 11 bases between. This clonotype was found many times. The antigen remains unidentified. Total RNA and DNA came together from about 21-30 mg of bulk tissue without cell sorting. Surgical resection was the treatment these patients received for primary liver carcinoma. Constant-region priming of about 500 ng total RNA yielded TCR beta cDNA. Three-round nested multiplex PCR performed with slightly modified ARM-PCR produced the TCR beta libraries. The first two PCR rounds used TRBV1-TRBV30 primers with a Cbeta primer, 10 cycles each. From the multiplex PCR reads, TCRdb called clonotypes with MiXCR, one entry per CDR3 protein. The sample records 99,000 or so distinct CDR3 sequences, roughly 80% being singletons.

Sequenced sample: liver tumor tissue from sampling region 3. Specified subset: tumor region T3, left-lateral pole. The sequence came from a man aged 40-55 years with primary liver carcinoma and hepatitis B virus infection. V usage is TRBV12-3 or TRBV12-4 and J usage is TRBJ2-3, with D perhaps TRBD2 (5 bases). CDR3 in DNA: TGTGCCAGCAGTCCCTCCGGAGGTACGCAGTATTTT. This translates into CASSPSGGTQYF.